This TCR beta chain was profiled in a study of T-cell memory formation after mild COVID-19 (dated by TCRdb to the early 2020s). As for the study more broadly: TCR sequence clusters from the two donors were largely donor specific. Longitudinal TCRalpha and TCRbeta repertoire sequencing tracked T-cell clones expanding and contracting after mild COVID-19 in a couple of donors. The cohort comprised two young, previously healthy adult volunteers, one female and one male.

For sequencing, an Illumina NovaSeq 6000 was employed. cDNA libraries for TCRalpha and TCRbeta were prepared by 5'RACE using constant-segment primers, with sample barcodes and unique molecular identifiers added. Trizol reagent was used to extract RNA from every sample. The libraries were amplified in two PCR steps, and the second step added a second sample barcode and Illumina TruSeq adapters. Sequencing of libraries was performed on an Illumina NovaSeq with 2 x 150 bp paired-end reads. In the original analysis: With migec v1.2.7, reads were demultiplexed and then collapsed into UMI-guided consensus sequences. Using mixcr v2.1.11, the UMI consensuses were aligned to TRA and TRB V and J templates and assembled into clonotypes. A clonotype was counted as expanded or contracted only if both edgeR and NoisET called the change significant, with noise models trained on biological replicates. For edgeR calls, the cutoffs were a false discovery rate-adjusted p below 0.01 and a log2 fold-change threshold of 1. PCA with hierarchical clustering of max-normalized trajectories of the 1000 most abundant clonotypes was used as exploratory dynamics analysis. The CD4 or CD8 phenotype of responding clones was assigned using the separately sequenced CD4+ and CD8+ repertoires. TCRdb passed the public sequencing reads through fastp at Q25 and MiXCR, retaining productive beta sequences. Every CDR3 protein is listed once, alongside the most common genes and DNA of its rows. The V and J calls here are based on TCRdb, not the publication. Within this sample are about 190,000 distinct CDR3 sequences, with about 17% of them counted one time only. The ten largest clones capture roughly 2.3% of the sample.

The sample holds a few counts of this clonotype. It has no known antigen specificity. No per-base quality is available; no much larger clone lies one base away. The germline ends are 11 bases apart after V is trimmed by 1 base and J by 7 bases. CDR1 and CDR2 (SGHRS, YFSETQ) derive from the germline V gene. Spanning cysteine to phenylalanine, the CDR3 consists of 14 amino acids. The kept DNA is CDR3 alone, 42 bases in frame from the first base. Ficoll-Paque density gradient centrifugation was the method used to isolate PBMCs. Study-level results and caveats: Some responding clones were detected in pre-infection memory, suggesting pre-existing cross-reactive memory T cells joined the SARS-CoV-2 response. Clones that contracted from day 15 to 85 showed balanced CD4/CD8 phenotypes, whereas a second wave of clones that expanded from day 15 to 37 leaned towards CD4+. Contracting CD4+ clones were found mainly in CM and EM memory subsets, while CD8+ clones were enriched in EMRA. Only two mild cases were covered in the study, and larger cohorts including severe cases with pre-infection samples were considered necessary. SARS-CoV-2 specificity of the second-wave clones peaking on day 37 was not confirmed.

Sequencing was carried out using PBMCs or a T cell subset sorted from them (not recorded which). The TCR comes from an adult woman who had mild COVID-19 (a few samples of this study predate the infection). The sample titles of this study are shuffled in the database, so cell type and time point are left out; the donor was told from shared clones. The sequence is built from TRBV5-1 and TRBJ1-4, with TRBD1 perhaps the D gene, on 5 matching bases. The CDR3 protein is CASSLNVGVEKLFF. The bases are TGCGCCAGCAGCTTGAATGTGGGGGTTGAAAAACTGTTTTTT.